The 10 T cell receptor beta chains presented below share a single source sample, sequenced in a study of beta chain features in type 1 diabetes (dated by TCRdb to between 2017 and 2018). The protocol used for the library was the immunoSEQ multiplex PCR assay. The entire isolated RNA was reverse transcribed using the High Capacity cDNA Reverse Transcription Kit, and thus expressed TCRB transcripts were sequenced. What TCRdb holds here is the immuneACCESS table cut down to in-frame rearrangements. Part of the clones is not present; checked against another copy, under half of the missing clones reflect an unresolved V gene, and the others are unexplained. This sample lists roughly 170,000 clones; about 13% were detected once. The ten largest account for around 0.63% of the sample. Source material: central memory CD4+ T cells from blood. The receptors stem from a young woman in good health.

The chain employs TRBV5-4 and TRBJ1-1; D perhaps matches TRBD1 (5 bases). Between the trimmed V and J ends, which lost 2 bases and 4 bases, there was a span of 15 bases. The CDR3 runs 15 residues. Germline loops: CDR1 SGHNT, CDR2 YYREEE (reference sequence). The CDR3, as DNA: TGTGCCAGCAGCTTAGAGGGACGGAGGGGCACTGAAGCTTTCTTT. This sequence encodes CASSLEGRRGTEAFF.

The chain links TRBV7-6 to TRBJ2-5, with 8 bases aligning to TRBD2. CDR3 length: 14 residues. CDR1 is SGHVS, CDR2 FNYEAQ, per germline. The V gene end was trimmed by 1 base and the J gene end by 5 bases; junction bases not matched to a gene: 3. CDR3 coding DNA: TGTGCCAGCAGCTTAGAAGCGGGGGTGGAGACCCAGTACTTC. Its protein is CASSLEAGVETQYF.

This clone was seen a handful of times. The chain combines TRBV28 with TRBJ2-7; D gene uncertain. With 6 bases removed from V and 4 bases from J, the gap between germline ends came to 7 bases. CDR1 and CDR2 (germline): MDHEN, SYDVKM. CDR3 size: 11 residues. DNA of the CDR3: TGTGCCAGCAGAACTGAGTACGAGCAGTACTTC. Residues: CASRTEYEQYF.

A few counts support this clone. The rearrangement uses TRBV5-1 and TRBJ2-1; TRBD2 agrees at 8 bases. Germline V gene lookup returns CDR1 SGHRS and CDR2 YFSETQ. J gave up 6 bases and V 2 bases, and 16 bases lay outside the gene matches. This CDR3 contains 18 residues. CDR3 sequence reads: CASSFGASGLERFNEQFF. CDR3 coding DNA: TGCGCCAGCAGCTTCGGGGCTAGCGGGTTAGAGAGGTTCAATGAGCAGTTCTTC.

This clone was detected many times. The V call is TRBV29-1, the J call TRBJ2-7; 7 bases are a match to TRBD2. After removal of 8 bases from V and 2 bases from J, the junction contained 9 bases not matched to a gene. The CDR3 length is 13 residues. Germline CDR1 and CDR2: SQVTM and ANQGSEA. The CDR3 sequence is CSTSGGLTYEQYF. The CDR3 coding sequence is TGCAGCACGTCGGGGGGACTGACCTACGAGCAGTACTTC.

The DNA for the CDR3 is TGCGCCAGCAGCTTGGCCGAGGTATACGAGCAGTACTTC. Translating gives CASSLAEVYEQYF. This chain connects TRBV5-1 to TRBJ2-7; D remains unclear. This CDR3 comprises 13 residues. Germline-derived CDR1 and CDR2 are SGHRS and YFSETQ. V was shortened by 0 bases and J by 4 bases, with 8 bases between the two germline ends.

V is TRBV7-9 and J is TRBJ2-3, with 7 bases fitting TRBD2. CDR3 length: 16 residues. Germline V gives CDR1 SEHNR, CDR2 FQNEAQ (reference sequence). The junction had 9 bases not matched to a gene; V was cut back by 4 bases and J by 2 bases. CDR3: CASSSNPSGHTDTQYF. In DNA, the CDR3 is TGTGCCAGCAGCTCGAATCCTAGCGGACACACAGATACGCAGTATTTT.

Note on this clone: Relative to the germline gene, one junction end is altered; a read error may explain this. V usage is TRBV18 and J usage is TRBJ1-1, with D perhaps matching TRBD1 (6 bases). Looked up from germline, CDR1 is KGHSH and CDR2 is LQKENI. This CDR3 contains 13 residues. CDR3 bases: TGTGCCAGCTCACCCGGACAGAACACTGAAACTTTCTTT. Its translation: CASSPGQNTETFF.

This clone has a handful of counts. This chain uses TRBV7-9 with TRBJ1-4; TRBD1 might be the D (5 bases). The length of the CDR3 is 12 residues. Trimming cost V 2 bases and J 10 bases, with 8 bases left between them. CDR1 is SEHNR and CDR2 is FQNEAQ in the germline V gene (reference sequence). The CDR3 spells CASSLQGRKLFF. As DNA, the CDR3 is TGTGCCAGCAGCTTACAGGGTCGAAAACTGTTTTTT.

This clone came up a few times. The CDR3 coding sequence is TGTGCCAGTAGTATAACCGGACAGGGAAACATTCAGTACTTC. Translation gives CASSITGQGNIQYF. The chain joins TRBV19 to TRBJ2-4, with 8 bases aligning to TRBD1. V dropped 2 bases and J dropped 6; count of bases not matched to a gene: 3. CDR3 length: 14 residues. Germline V gene sequence: CDR1 LNHDA, CDR2 SQIVND (reference sequence).